A single sample is the source of the 30 T cell receptor beta chains below, sequenced in a study of identical twins. A single record per CDR3 protein comes from TCRdb applying MiXCR to the 5' RACE reads. The repertoire holds fewer than 500,000 distinct CDR3 sequences, with 20% to 25% as singletons. This sample also appeared in a second study, on T cells expressing NK-cell markers.

Sequencing was done on a sample of CD4+ T cells sorted from blood. The receptors were gathered from a young woman in good health.

The chain carries TRBV5-1 and TRBJ2-3; possibly TRBD1 for D (5 bases). The V and J ends lost 4 bases and 6 bases respectively, with 12 bases between them. Looked up from germline, CDR1 is SGHRS and CDR2 is YFSETQ. This CDR3 spans 13 amino acids. The CDR3 nucleotides read TGCGCCAGCAGCAGGCAGGGATCCGATACGCAGTATTTT. Amino acids: CASSRQGSDTQYF.

This chain uses TRBV12-3 or TRBV12-4 with TRBJ2-5, with D perhaps matching TRBD2 (6 bases). V was pared by 4 bases and J by 5 bases, with 20 bases between. The CDR3 is made up of 16 amino acids. CDR3 nucleotides: TGTGCCAGCAGTTCCTGGGGGGAATCGGATAGGGAGACCCAGTACTTC. Translation: CASSSWGESDRETQYF.

The chain links TRBV20-1 to TRBJ1-4, with D unclear. Trimming took 2 bases from V and 0 from J, leaving 16 bases between them. CDR1 DFQATT and CDR2 SNEGSKA come from the germline V gene (reference sequence). This CDR3 has 17 amino acids. CDR3 nucleotide sequence: TGCAGTGCTAGATTGATCGGGATGGATGCAACTAATGAAAAACTGTTTTTT. It specifies CSARLIGMDATNEKLFF.

This clonotype was detected a few times. The chain carries TRBV29-1 and TRBJ1-2; D remains unclear. Germline lookup yields CDR1 SQVTM and CDR2 ANQGSEA. The CDR3 sequence is 12 residues long. The ends were cut back, 5 bases at V and 7 bases at J, with 14 bases in the middle. The CDR3 DNA follows: TGCAGCGTTCGGGAGTCGTCCTCTGGCTACACCTTC. This translates into CSVRESSSGYTF.

This clonotype was recorded at least ten times. The rearrangement links TRBV6-5 to TRBJ1-1; D ambiguous. CDR3 length: 13 amino acids. The germline CDR1 and CDR2 sequences are MNHEY and SVGAGI. Trimming removed 2 bases from V and 0 bases from J, with 4 bases in between. CDR3: CASSYSMNTEAFF. For the CDR3, the DNA is TGTGCCAGCAGTTACAGCATGAACACTGAAGCTTTCTTT.

The sample holds a few counts of this clonotype. The V and J genes are TRBV6-5 and TRBJ2-7, with TRBD2 matching over 8 bases. This CDR3 region has 16 residues. The trim removed 4 bases at V and 2 bases at J, leaving 10 bases unmatched. Germline-derived CDR1 and CDR2 are MNHEY and SVGAGI. The CDR3 bases are TGTGCCAGCAGTTCCGGGAGGGAGGGCAGGACCTACGAGCAGTACTTC. Protein: CASSSGREGRTYEQYF.

This clonotype was counted between two and nine times. The chain joins TRBV12-3 or TRBV12-4 to TRBJ1-2; possible D gene TRBD1, 6 bases. The CDR3 is made up of 14 amino acids. V was clipped by 2 bases and J by 2 bases, with 9 bases between them. As DNA, the CDR3 is TGTGCCAGCAGTTTAAGAACAGGGAACTATGGCTACACCTTC. It encodes CASSLRTGNYGYTF.

This clonotype was seen more than once but under ten times. The rearrangement uses TRBV29-1 and TRBJ2-1, with a possible D match to TRBD1 (5 bases). V lost 5 bases and J lost 1, with 12 bases in between. This CDR3 comprises 14 residues. CDR1 is SQVTM, CDR2 ANQGSEA, per germline. The CDR3 region has the DNA TGCAGCGTTCGTGCCAGGGTATCCTACAATGAGCAGTTCTTC. It codes for CSVRARVSYNEQFF.

This clonotype was seen a few times. The rearrangement uses TRBV7-9 and TRBJ1-4, with a possible D match to TRBD1 (6 bases). This CDR3 comprises 15 residues. Per germline, CDR1 SEHNR and CDR2 FQNEAQ (reference sequence). V lost 0 bases to trimming and J lost 8 bases, with 13 bases between them. CDR3 sequence (DNA): TGTGCCAGCAGCTTAGCAGCAGGGGTACTAGAAAAACTGTTTTTT. Translation gives CASSLAAGVLEKLFF.

The J gene is TRBJ2-3, the V gene TRBV10-3; 9 bases fit TRBD1. Germline lookup yields CDR1 ENHRY and CDR2 SYGVKD. The CDR3 contains 14 residues. The junction had 6 bases not matched to a gene; V was cut back by 4 bases and J by 7 bases. The CDR3, as DNA: TGTGCCATCAGTGGGACAGGGGTCCTTAATACGCAGTATTTT. Its protein product is CAISGTGVLNTQYF.

The chain combines TRBV5-1 with TRBJ2-1; 8 bases fit TRBD1. CDR1 and CDR2 from the germline V gene are SGHRS and YFSETQ. The V segment lost 1 base and the J segment 7 bases; nucleotides outside the gene matches: 4. The CDR3 covers 14 residues. DNA for the CDR3: TGCGCCAGCAGCTTGCAGGGGGCTCTGAATGAGCAGTTCTTC. It translates to CASSLQGALNEQFF.

V gene TRBV7-3 combines with J gene TRBJ2-3; D perhaps matches TRBD2 (6 bases). The CDR3 has 16 amino acids. Per germline, CDR1 SGHTA and CDR2 FQGTGA. V lost 4 bases and J lost 2, with 16 bases in between. In DNA, the CDR3 is TGTGCCAGCAGCTCCTCTGGTGGGGGGTACACAGATACGCAGTATTTT. Translation: CASSSSGGGYTDTQYF.

The rearrangement joins TRBV25-1 to TRBJ2-1; TRBD2 matches at 13 bases. This CDR3 contains 15 residues. V was pared by 5 bases and J by 7 bases, with 5 bases of the junction left unmatched. CDR1 and CDR2 from the germline V gene are MGHDK and SYGVNS. The CDR3 reads CASSHPGLAGNEQFF. CDR3 nucleotide sequence: TGTGCCAGCAGTCACCCGGGACTAGCGGGAAATGAGCAGTTCTTC.

This clonotype was observed a handful of times. The chain couples TRBV28 to TRBJ1-2; D uncertain. V lost 1 base to trimming and J lost 4 bases, with 13 bases between them. The CDR3 is 15 residues long. The germline V gene has CDR1 MDHEN and CDR2 SYDVKM. Written as DNA, the CDR3 is TGTGCCAGCAGTTTATCGGGCAGGAGCCTCTATGGCTACACCTTC. Translated, it gives CASSLSGRSLYGYTF.

The gene calls are TRBV5-1 and TRBJ2-3; D is unclear. V was clipped by 3 bases and J by 0 bases, with 8 bases between them. The CDR3 is 14 amino acids. From germline, CDR1 is SGHRS and CDR2 YFSETQ. The DNA for the CDR3 is TGCGCCAGCAGCTCTTGGGAAAGCACAGATACGCAGTATTTT. It yields the protein CASSSWESTDTQYF.

This clonotype was seen a single time. The chain uses TRBV6-5 and TRBJ2-3, with TRBD1 as a possible D gene (6 bases). The CDR3 runs to 14 residues. Trimming left V 4 bases short and J 5 bases short, with 13 bases between. Germline CDR1 reads MNHEY; CDR2 reads SVGAGI. The CDR3 protein is CASSSSTGGDTQYF. The CDR3 DNA is TGTGCCAGCAGTTCGTCGACAGGAGGAGATACGCAGTATTTT.

This clonotype was counted only a few times. V and J are TRBV5-1 and TRBJ1-1; perhaps TRBD1 as D (5 bases). V lost 3 bases and J lost 3, with 9 bases in between. CDR1 is SGHRS, CDR2 YFSETQ, per germline. The CDR3 spans 13 residues. The CDR3 DNA sequence: TGCGCCAGCAGCTCAGAGGGGTACACTGAAGCTTTCTTT. Residues: CASSSEGYTEAFF.

This clonotype turned up a few times. V usage is TRBV7-2 and J usage is TRBJ2-1; 7 bases fit TRBD2. J was trimmed by 3 bases and V by 4 bases; bases with no gene match: 6. Germline V CDR1 and CDR2: SGHTA, FQGNSA. This CDR3 is built from 15 residues. This CDR3 reads CASSSRTRSYNEQFF. The CDR3 DNA sequence: TGTGCCAGCAGCTCTCGGACTAGAAGCTACAATGAGCAGTTCTTC.

This chain joins TRBV12-3 or TRBV12-4 and TRBJ1-2; possible D gene TRBD1, 5 bases. This CDR3 contains 17 residues. Trimming removed 3 bases from V and 5 bases from J, with 22 bases in between. Here the CDR3 DNA reads TGTGCCAGCAGTTTCAATCGGGACCATCGTGACTTTTATGGCTACACCTTC. This encodes CASSFNRDHRDFYGYTF.

This chain links TRBV9 with TRBJ2-1, with D uncertain. The V end was cut by 0 bases, the J end by 7 bases, with 14 bases between. The CDR3 is 15 residues long. Germline loops: CDR1 SGDLS, CDR2 YYNGEE. DNA for the CDR3: TGTGCCAGCAGCGTAGGCGGCCTCCATCTTAATGAGCAGTTCTTC. It codes for CASSVGGLHLNEQFF.

In this sample, this clonotype turned up a few times. The chain couples TRBV11-2 to TRBJ2-1; D may be TRBD1 (7 bases). The germline V and J ends were trimmed by 3 bases and 6 bases, with 30 bases remaining between them. This CDR3 comprises 20 residues. CDR1 SGHAT and CDR2 FQNNGV come from the germline V gene. The CDR3: CASSFRGTVGRREKVNEQFF. In DNA, the CDR3 is TGTGCCAGCAGCTTTCGGGGGACAGTCGGACGTAGGGAGAAGGTCAATGAGCAGTTCTTC.

The V and J genes are TRBV20-1 and TRBJ1-2, with 12 nucleotides matching TRBD1. The ends lost 2 bases at V and 2 bases at J; junction bases unmatched: 15. The CDR3 consists of 19 residues. In germline, CDR1 is DFQATT, CDR2 SNEGSKA (reference sequence). The CDR3 bases are TGCAGTGCTAGATTGGTACGCCGGGGACAGGGGGCGACGAACTATGGCTACACCTTC. Its protein is CSARLVRRGQGATNYGYTF.

This clonotype has more than one count but fewer than ten. The chain recombines TRBV6-1 with TRBJ2-7; perhaps TRBD2 as D (6 bases). In germline, CDR1 is MNHNS, CDR2 SASEGT. This CDR3 region has 14 residues. V was shortened by 6 bases and J by 6 bases, with 18 bases between the two germline ends. The CDR3 region has the DNA TGTGCCAGCAGCCCCGGGACTCGCACCGGCGAGCAGTACTTC. It translates to CASSPGTRTGEQYF.

DNA of the CDR3: TGCAGTGCTAGAGATTTAGGGACGAACACAGATACGCAGTATTTT. It is translated as CSARDLGTNTDTQYF. The gene calls are TRBV20-1 and TRBJ2-3, with D perhaps given as TRBD1 or TRBD2 (5 bases each). This CDR3 contains 15 residues. Between the trimmed V and J ends, which lost 0 bases and 2 bases, there was a span of 12 bases. From germline, CDR1 is DFQATT and CDR2 SNEGSKA (reference sequence).

This clonotype appeared a single time. CDR3 loop: CATTIGGTGISYEQYF. In nucleotides, the CDR3 is TGTGCCACCACCATCGGAGGGACAGGGATCTCCTACGAGCAGTACTTC. The J gene is TRBJ2-7, the V gene TRBV3-1; 9 bases fit TRBD1. V was clipped by 10 bases and J by 0 bases; unmatched bases: 13. Germline loops: CDR1 LGHDT, CDR2 YNNKEL (reference sequence). CDR3 length: 16 residues.

The CDR3 reads CSAGPKGNSEQYF. In nucleotides, the CDR3 is TGCAGCGCAGGCCCCAAGGGGAACTCCGAGCAGTACTTC. The J gene is TRBJ2-7, the V gene TRBV29-1; D possibly corresponds to TRBD1 (5 bases). The V end lost 7 bases, the J end lost 6 bases, and 19 bases lay between the germline ends. Germline V gene data show CDR1 as SQVTM and CDR2 as ANQGSEA. CDR3 length equals 13 residues.

This chain uses TRBV5-6 with TRBJ1-1; unclear D gene. The CDR3 consists of 15 residues. From germline, CDR1 is SGHDT and CDR2 YYEEEE. V gave up 4 bases and J gave up 0 bases, with 13 bases separating them. The CDR3 DNA reads TGTGCCAGCAGCATACTAGGAGAAATGAACACTGAAGCTTTCTTT. It translates to CASSILGEMNTEAFF. The variable domain in full, completed from reference TRBV5-6 and TRBJ1-1, reads DAGVTQSPTHLIKTRGQQVTLRCSPKSGHDTVSWYQQALGQGPQFIFQYYEEEERQRGNFPDRFSGHQFPNYSSELNVNALLLGDSALYLCASSILGEMNTEAFFGQGTRLTVV.

The CDR3 region is CASSPRQGTDTQYF. The CDR3 DNA reads as TGTGCCAGCAGCCCCCGACAGGGCACAGATACGCAGTATTTT. The rearrangement links TRBV3-1 to TRBJ2-3, with a tentative D call TRBD1 (6 bases). Between the trimmed V and J ends, which lost 4 bases and 1 base, there was a span of 9 bases. The CDR3 extends over 14 amino acids. In germline, CDR1 is LGHDT, CDR2 YNNKEL (reference sequence).

The sample holds a few counts of this clonotype. The rearrangement links TRBV6-5 to TRBJ2-7; a weak D match, TRBD2 (6 bases). Trimming removed 4 bases from V and 3 bases from J, with 13 bases in between. The germline V gene has CDR1 MNHEY and CDR2 SVGAGI. The length of the CDR3 is 14 residues. The CDR3 sequence is CASSSTRGFYEQYF. CDR3 DNA sequence: TGTGCCAGCAGTTCGACTAGGGGTTTCTACGAGCAGTACTTC.

This clonotype appeared a few times. This chain connects TRBV12-3 or TRBV12-4 to TRBJ2-4; D unresolved. Trimming took off 7 bases at V and 3 bases at J, with 10 bases between the two ends. This CDR3 spans 13 amino acids. The CDR3 DNA follows: TGTGCCAGCACGGTGCCAGGCAAAAACATTCAGTACTTC. Its protein product is CASTVPGKNIQYF.